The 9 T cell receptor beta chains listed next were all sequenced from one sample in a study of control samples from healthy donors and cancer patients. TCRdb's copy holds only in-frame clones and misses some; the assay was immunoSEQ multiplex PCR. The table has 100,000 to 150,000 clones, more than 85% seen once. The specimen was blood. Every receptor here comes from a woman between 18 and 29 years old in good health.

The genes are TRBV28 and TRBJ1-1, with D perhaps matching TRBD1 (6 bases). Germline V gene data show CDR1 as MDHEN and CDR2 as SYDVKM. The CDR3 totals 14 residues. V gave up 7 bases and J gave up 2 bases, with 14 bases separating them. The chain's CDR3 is CASNTGMVNTEAFF. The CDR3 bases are TGTGCCAGCAATACAGGGATGGTAAACACTGAAGCTTTCTTT.

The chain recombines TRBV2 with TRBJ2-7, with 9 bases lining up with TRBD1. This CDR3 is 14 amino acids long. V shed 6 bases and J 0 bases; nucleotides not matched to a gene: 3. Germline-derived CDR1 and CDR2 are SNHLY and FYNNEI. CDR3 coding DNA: TGTGCCAGCAGGACAGGGGGGAGCTCCTACGAGCAGTACTTC. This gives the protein CASRTGGSSYEQYF.

The CDR3 coding sequence is TGTGCCACCAGTGATAACGACAGCCGAGGCTACACCTTC. Its protein product is CATSDNDSRGYTF. V gene TRBV24-1 combines with J gene TRBJ1-2; possible D gene TRBD1, 5 bases. Trimming left V 3 bases short and J 8 bases short, with 12 bases between. The CDR3 consists of 13 residues. Germline V gives CDR1 KGHDR, CDR2 SFDVKD.

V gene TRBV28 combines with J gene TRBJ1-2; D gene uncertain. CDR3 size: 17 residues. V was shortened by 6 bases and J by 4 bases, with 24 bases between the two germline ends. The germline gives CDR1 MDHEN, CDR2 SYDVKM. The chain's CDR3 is CASRELRELGMGYGYTF. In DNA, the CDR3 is TGTGCCAGCAGGGAACTAAGGGAATTGGGAATGGGCTATGGCTACACCTTC.

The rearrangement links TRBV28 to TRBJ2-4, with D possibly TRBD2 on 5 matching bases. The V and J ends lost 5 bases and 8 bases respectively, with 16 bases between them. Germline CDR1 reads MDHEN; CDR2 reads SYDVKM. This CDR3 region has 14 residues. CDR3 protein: CASSRHGKGYIQYF. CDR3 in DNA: TGTGCCAGCAGTCGTCACGGGAAGGGATACATTCAGTACTTC.

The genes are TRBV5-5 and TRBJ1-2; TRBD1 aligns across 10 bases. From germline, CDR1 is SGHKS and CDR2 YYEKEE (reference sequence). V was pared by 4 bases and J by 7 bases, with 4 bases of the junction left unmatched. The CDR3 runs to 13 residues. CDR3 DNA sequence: TGTGCCAGCAGCCGGGACAGGGGAGGTGGCTACACCTTC. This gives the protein CASSRDRGGGYTF.

The CDR3 DNA is TGCGCCAGCAGCTTGCCCCCGCCCACAGGGATCTATGGCTACACCTTC. Translation gives CASSLPPPTGIYGYTF. This chain links TRBV5-1 with TRBJ1-2, with D possibly TRBD1 on 6 matching bases. The CDR3 extends over 16 amino acids. The germline CDR1 and CDR2 sequences are SGHRS and YFSETQ. Trimming removed 1 base from V and 4 bases from J, with 17 bases in between.

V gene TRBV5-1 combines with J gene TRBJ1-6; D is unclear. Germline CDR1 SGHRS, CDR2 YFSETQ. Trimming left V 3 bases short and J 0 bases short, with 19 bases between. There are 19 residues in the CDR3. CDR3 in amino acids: CASSSGPQRLSSYNSPLHF. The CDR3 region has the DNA TGCGCCAGCAGCTCCGGTCCCCAACGCTTGAGCTCCTATAATTCACCCCTCCACTTT.

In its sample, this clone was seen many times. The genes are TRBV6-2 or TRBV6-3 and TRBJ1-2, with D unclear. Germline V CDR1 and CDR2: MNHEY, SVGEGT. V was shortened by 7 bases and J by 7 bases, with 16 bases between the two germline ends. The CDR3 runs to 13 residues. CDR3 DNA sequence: TGTGCCAGCACCCCCTTGTTCGGGGTTGGCTACACCTTC. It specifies CASTPLFGVGYTF.